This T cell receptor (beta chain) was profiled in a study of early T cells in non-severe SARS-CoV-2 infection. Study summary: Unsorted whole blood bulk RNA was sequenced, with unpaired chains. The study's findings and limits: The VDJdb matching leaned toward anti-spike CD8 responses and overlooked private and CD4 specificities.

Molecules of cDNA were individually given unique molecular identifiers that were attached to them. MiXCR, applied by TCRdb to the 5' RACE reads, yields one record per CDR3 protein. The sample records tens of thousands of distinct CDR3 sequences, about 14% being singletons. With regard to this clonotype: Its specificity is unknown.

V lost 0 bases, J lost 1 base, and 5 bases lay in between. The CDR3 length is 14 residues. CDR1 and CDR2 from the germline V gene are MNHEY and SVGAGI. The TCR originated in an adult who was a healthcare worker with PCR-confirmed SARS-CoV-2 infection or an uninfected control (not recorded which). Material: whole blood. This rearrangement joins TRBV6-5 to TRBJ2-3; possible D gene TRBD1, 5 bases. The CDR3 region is CASSYSTGTDTQYF. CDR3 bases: TGTGCCAGCAGTTACTCGACAGGCACAGATACGCAGTATTTT.